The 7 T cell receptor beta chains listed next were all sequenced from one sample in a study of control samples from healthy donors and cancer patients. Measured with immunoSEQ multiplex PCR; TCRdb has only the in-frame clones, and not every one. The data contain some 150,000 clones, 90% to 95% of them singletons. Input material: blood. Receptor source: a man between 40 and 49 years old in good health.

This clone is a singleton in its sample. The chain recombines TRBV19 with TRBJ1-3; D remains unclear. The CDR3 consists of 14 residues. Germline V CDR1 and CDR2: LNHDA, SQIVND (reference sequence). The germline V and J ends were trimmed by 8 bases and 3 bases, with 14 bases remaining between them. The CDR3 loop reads CASGEELGGNTIYF. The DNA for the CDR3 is TGTGCCAGTGGTGAGGAGCTGGGTGGAAACACCATATATTTT.

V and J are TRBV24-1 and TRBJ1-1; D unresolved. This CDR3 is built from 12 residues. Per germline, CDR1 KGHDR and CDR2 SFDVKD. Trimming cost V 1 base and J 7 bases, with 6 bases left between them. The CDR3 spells CATSDFSGEAFF. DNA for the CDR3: TGTGCCACCAGTGATTTTTCAGGTGAAGCTTTCTTT.

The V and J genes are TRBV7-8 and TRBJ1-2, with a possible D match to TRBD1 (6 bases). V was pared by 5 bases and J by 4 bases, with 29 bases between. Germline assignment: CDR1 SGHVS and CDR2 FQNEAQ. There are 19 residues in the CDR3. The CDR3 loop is CASSLPLRNRESSSYGYTF. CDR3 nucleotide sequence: TGTGCCAGCAGCCTACCCCTTCGTAACAGGGAAAGCTCGTCCTATGGCTACACCTTC.

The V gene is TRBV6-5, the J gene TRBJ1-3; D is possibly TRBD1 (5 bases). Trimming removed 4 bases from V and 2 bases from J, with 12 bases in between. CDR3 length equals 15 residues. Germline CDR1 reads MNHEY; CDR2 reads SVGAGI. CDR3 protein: CASSWGPKTGNTIYF. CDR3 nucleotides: TGTGCCAGCAGTTGGGGCCCAAAAACTGGAAACACCATATATTTT.

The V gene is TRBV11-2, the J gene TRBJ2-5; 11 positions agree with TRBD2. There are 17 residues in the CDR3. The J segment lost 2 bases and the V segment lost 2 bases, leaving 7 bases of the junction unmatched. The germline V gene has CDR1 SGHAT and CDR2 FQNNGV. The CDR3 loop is CASSLMGLAGGQETQYF. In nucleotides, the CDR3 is TGTGCCAGCAGCTTAATGGGGCTAGCGGGGGGTCAAGAGACCCAGTACTTC.

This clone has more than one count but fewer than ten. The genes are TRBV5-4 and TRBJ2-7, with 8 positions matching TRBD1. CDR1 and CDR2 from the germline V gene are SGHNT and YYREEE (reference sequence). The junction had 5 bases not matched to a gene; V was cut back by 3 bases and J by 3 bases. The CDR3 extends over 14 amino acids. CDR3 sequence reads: CASSSPDRGYEQYF. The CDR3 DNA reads TGTGCCAGCAGCTCCCCTGACAGGGGCTACGAGCAGTACTTC.

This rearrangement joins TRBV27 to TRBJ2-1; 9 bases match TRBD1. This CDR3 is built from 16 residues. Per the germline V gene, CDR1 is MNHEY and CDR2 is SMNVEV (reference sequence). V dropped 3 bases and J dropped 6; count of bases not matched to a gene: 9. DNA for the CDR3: TGTGCCAGCAGTTTCCAGGGACAGGGCTTTATCAATGAGCAGTTCTTC. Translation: CASSFQGQGFINEQFF.